This TCR beta chain is from a study of neoadjuvant anti-PD-1 for oral cavity cancer. For the study at large: Patients without progression got a fourth dose around day 43.

The CDR3 covers 17 residues. Germline lookup yields CDR1 SNHLY and CDR2 FYNNEI. V lost 7 bases and J lost 0, with 19 bases in between. TCRdb keeps only in-frame clones here, not all; method: immunoSEQ multiplex PCR. The sample includes 15,000 or so clones, roughly 72% of them seen just once. This TCR derives from a person aged 35-79 years with oral cavity squamous cell carcinoma. The sequenced sample was PBMCs, obtained before nivolumab (anti-PD-1) treatment. The V and J genes are TRBV2 and TRBJ1-3, with D possibly matching TRBD1 (5 bases). The chain's CDR3 is CASILRDRDPSGNTIYF. DNA for the CDR3: TGTGCCAGCATCCTCCGGGACCGCGACCCCTCTGGAAACACCATATATTTT. The variable domain in full, completed from reference TRBV2 and TRBJ1-3, reads EPEVTQTPSHQVTQMGQEVILRCVPISNHLYFYWYRQILGQKVEFLVSFYNNEISEKSEIFDDQFSVERPDGSNFTLKIRSTKLEDSAMYFCASILRDRDPSGNTIYFGEGSWLTVV.